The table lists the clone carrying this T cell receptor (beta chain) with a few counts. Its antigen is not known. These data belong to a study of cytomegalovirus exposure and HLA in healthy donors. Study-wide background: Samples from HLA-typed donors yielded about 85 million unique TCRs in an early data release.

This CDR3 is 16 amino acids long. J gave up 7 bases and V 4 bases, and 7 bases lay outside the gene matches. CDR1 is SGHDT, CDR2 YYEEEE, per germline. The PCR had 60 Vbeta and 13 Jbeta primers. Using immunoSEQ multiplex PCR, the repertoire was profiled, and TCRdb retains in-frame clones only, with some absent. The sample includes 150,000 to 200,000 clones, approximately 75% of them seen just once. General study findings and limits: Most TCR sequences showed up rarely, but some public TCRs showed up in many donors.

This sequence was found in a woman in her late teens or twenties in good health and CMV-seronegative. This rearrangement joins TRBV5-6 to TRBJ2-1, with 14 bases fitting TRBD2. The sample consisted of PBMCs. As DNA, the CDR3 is TGTGCCAGCAGCGCGCCGACTAGCGGGAGGGGTAATGAGCAGTTCTTC. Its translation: CASSAPTSGRGNEQFF.